This record covers a single TCR beta chain. This clone was observed a handful of times. Its antigen has not been determined. No much larger clone is present one base from it, and per-base qualities are unavailable. V loses 7 bases at its end and J loses 5 bases; junction bases beyond the gene matches: 4. Inclusive of the bounding cysteine and phenylalanine, the CDR3 is 13 residues long. The retained sequence is limited to the CDR3, 39 bases, with the frame set at the first base. Looking up the germline V gene yields CDR1 SNHLY and CDR2 FYNNEI. The data stem from a study of blood T cell repertoires in COVID-19 (dated by TCRdb to the early 2020s). Regarding the research as a whole: Samples from collaborators originated in the United States, Italy and Spain and spanned both the acute and convalescent phases of COVID-19. The material from the prospective study consisted of cDNA or gDNA derived from T cells, B-cell-depleted T cells, or PBMCs. The dataset comprised deeply sampled blood TCRbeta repertoires from subjects exposed to, actively infected with, or recovered from COVID-19. The repertoires were made available in a free public database intended to serve as a resource for research on the immune response to SARS-CoV-2. Samples were obtained from the ongoing ImmuneRACE study (first 160 participants) and from about 1,300 subjects provided by 6 global collaborators. A de-identified subject ID, COVID-19 status, age in years and sex were almost always included in the sample metadata. Where available, HLA class I and class II types were taken from metadata supplied by the sample provider and were not determined by assay-based typing. Findings and caveats that apply to the study as a whole: The quantity of clinical and demographic metadata differed by source and by participant and was supplied without curation.

Whole blood was collected in K2EDTA tubes by collaborating institutions according to the institutions' own protocols. For TCRbeta analysis, collaborator samples were shipped as frozen whole blood, as isolated PBMCs, or as DNA extracted from either sample type. The immunoSEQ Assay, a bias-controlled multiplex PCR, was used to amplify TCRbeta CDR3 regions from genomic DNA. In the paper's pipeline: Within the assay, amplification of reference gene primers was used to estimate how many nucleated cells each sample contained. Sequence reads were collapsed and filtered to measure the absolute abundance of every unique TCRbeta CDR3 rearrangement. For each sample, productive Simpson clonality was calculated by taking the square root of Simpson's diversity index across productive rearrangements. The table comes from immuneACCESS by way of TCRdb, which keeps in-frame sequences with V and J called. Part of the clones is missing from these tables; in studies checked, under half for an unresolved V gene and the rest for unknown reasons. The V and J calls and clone size come from that table; D and trimming were worked out from the DNA. The sample has tens of thousands of clones on record, over 75% of them singletons. The top ten constitute over 9.5% of the sample.

The V and J genes are TRBV2 and TRBJ1-4; 7 middle bases align to TRBD1. The sequenced sample was peripheral blood. This clonotype originated in a man aged 80 or over with acute or convalescent COVID-19. The CDR3 protein sequence reads: CASMGQSNEKLFF. The bases read TGTGCCAGCATGGGACAGTCGAATGAAAAACTGTTTTTT.